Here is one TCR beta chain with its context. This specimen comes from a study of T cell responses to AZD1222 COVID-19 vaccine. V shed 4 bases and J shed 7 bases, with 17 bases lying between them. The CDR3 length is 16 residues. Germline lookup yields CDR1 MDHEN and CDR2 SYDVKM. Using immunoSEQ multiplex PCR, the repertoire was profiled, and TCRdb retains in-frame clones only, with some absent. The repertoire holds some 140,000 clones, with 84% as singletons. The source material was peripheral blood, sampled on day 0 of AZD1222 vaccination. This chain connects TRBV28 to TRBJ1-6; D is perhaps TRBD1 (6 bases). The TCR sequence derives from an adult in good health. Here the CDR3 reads CASSSHSGGGNSPLHF. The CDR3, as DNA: TGTGCCAGCAGTTCGCACTCGGGAGGGGGAAATTCACCCCTCCACTTT.